This T cell receptor beta chain was profiled in a study of cytomegalovirus exposure and HLA in healthy donors. CDR1 SGHNT and CDR2 YYREEE come from the germline V gene (reference sequence). The CDR3 is 12 amino acids. Trimming removed 1 base from V and 4 bases from J, with 5 bases in between. The primer mix had 60 Vbeta and 13 Jbeta primers. Assay used: immunoSEQ multiplex PCR; TCRdb lists only in-frame clones, some missing. The repertoire has under 200,000 clones, approximately 85% of them found once; the top ten carry approximately 8.5%. This clonotype originated in a man between 18 and 35 years old in good health and CMV-seropositive. The J gene is TRBJ1-1, the V gene TRBV5-4; D possibly corresponds to TRBD1 (5 bases). Specimen: PBMCs. This CDR3 is CASSLQGTEAFF. The DNA for the CDR3 is TGTGCCAGCAGCTTGCAGGGCACTGAAGCTTTCTTT.